This T cell receptor (beta chain) was captured by sequencing in a study of cytomegalovirus exposure and HLA in healthy donors. Overall study context: About 79 million unique TCRs from HLA-typed donors were held in an early data release.

The PCR ran on 60 Vbeta and 13 Jbeta primers. Data came from immunoSEQ multiplex PCR; TCRdb stores just in-frame clones and leaves some out. The sample shows approximately 76,000 clones, 79% of them seen only once. The CDR3 sequence is 14 residues long. Germline V gene lookup returns CDR1 SGHAT and CDR2 FQNNGV. With V trimmed by 3 bases and J by 4 bases, 5 bases remained unmatched. The specimen was PBMCs. The genes are TRBV11-2 and TRBJ1-1, with TRBD1 matching over 7 bases. The receptor's source is a young man in good health and CMV-seronegative. The CDR3 DNA follows: TGTGCCAGCAGCTTTGAGGGGGCGCGCACTGAAGCTTTCTTT. This codes for CASSFEGARTEAFF.